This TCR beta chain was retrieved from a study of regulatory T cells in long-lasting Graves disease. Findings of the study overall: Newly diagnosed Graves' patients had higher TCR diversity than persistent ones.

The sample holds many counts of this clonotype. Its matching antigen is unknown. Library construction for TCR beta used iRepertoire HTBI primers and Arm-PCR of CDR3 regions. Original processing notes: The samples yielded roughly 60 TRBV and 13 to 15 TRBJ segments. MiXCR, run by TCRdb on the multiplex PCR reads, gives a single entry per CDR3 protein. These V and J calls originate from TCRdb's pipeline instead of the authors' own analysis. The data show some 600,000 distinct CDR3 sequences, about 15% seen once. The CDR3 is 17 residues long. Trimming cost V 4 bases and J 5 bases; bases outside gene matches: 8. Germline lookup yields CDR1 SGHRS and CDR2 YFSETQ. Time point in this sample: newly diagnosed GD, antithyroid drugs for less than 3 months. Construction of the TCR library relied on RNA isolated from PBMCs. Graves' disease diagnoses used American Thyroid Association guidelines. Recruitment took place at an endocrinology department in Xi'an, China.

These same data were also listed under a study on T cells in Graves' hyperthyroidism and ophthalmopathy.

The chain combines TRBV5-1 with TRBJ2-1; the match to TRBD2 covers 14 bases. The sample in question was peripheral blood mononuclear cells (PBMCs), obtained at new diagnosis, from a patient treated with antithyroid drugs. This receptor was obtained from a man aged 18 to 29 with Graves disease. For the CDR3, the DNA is TGCGCCAGCAGCCCGGGGACTAGCGGGAGAGGGAACAATGAGCAGTTCTTC. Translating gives CASSPGTSGRGNNEQFF.